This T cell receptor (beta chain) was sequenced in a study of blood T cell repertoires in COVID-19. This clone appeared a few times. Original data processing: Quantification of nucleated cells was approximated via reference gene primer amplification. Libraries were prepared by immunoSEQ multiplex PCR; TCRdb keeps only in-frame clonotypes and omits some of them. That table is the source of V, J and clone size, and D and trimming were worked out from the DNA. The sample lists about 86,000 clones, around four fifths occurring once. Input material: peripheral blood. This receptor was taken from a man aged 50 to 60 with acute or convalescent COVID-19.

In nucleotides, the CDR3 is TGTGCCAGTACCCTGGGACTTTGGCAGCCCCAGCATTTT. Translating gives CASTLGLWQPQHF. The rearrangement links TRBV19 to TRBJ1-5, with D possibly matching TRBD1 (5 bases). The ends were cut back, 7 bases at V and 7 bases at J, with 14 bases in the middle. From germline, CDR1 is LNHDA and CDR2 SQIVND (reference sequence). The CDR3 is 13 residues long.